Described below is a single TCR beta chain sequence and its context. The antigen remains unidentified. Triplicate sorting captured approximately 300,000 cells each from every CD8+ T cell subset. This sample stems from a study of CXCR3-negative and CXCR3-positive naive CD8 T cells. Study-wide findings and caveats: Both naive subsets had comparably high diversity; memory CD8+ cells much lower. PBMCs showed partially decreased CXCR3 expression after cryopreservation, and most assays used fresh PBMCs.

CDR1 is SGHVS, CDR2 FQNEAQ, per germline. The CDR3 is 12 amino acids. In preparing the TRB cDNA libraries, 5' RACE with UMI labels was used. TCRdb reanalyzed the 5' RACE reads and collapses them to one entry per CDR3 protein, without DNA. This table holds tens of thousands of distinct CDR3 sequences. The sequence came from a human donor in good health. Some clones in this sample may be carry-over from other donors' samples. The sample was memory CD8+ T cells from blood. This chain links TRBV7-8 with TRBJ1-2. CDR3: CAAGSADYGYTF.